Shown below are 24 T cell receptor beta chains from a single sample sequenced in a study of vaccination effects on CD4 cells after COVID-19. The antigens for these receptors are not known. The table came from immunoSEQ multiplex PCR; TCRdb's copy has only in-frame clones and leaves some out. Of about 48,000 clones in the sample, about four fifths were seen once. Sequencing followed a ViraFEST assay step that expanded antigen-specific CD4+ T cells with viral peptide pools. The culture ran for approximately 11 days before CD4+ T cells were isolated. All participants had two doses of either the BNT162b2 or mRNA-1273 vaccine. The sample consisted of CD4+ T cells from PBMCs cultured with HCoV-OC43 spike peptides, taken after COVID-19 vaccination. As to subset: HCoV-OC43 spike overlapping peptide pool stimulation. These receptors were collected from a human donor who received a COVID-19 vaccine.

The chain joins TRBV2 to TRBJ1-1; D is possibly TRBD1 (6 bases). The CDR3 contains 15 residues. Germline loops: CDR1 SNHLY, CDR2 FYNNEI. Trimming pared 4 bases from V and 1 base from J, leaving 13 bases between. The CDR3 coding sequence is TGTGCCAGCAGTGTTCTAGAGGGGGAGAACACTGAAGCTTTCTTT. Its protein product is CASSVLEGENTEAFF.

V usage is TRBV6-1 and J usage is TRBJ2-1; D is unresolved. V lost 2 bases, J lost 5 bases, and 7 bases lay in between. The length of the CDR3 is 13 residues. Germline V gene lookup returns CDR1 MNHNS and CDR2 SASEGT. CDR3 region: CASSENRNNEQFF. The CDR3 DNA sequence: TGTGCCAGCAGTGAAAACAGAAACAATGAGCAGTTCTTC.

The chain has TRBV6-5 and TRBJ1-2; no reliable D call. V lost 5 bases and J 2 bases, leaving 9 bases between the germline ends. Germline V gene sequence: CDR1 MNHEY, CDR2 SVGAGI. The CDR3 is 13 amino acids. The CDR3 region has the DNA TGTGCCAGCAGTCGGGCCGGAAACTATGGCTACACCTTC. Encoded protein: CASSRAGNYGYTF.

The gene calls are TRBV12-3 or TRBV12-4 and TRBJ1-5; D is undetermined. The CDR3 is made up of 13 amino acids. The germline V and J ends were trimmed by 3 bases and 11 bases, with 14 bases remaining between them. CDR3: CASSFWQNGSQHF. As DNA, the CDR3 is TGTGCCAGCAGTTTTTGGCAGAACGGGTCCCAGCATTTT.

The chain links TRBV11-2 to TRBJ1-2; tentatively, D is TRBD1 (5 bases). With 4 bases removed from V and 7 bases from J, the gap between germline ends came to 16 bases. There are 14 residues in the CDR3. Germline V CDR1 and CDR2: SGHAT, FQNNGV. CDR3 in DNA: TGTGCCAGCAGCTCCGGGACGGGACGGGCTGGCTACACCTTC. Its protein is CASSSGTGRAGYTF.

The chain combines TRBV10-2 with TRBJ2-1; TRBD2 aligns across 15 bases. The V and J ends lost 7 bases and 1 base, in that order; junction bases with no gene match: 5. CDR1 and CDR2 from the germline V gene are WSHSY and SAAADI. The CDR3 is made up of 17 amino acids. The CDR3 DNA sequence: TGCGCCAGCAACTATGGGACTAGCGGGAGGTCCTACAATGAGCAGTTCTTC. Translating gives CASNYGTSGRSYNEQFF.

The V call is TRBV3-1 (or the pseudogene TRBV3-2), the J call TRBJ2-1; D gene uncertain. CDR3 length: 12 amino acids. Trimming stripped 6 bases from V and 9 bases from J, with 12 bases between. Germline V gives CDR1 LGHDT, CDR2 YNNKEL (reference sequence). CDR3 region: CASSSSMGEQFF. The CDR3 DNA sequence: TGTGCCAGCAGTTCCAGTATGGGTGAGCAGTTCTTC.

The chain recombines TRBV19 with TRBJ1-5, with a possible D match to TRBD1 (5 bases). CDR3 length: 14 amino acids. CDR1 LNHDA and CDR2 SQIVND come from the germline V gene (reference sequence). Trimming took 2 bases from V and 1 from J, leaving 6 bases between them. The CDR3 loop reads CASSITGSNQPQHF. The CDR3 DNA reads TGTGCCAGTAGTATAACAGGAAGCAATCAGCCCCAGCATTTT.

The CDR3 nucleotides are TGCGCCAGCAGAGCCCTAGCGGGGGGACAAGAGACCCAGTACTTC. This translates into CASRALAGGQETQYF. This chain connects TRBV5-1 to TRBJ2-5, with TRBD2 matching 11 bases. The length of the CDR3 is 15 residues. V was clipped by 5 bases and J by 2 bases; unmatched bases: 5. Per germline, CDR1 SGHRS and CDR2 YFSETQ.

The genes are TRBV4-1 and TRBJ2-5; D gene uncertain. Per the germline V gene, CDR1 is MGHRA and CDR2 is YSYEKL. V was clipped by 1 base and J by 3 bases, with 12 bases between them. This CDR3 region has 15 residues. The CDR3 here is CASSQGAVLKETQYF. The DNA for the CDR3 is TGCGCCAGCAGCCAAGGGGCAGTACTAAAAGAGACCCAGTACTTC.

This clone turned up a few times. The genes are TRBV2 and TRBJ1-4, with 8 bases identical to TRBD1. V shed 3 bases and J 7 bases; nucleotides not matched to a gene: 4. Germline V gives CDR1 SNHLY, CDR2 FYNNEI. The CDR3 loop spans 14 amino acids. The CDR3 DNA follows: TGTGCCAGCAGTGAGACAGGGGTGGGTGAAAAACTGTTTTTT. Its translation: CASSETGVGEKLFF.

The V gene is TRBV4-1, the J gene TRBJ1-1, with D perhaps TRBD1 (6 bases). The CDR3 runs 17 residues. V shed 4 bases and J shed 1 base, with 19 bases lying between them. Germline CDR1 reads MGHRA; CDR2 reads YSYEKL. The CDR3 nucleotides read TGCGCCAGCAGCCCCGGGGTCCACAGGGACAAGAACACTGAAGCTTTCTTT. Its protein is CASSPGVHRDKNTEAFF.

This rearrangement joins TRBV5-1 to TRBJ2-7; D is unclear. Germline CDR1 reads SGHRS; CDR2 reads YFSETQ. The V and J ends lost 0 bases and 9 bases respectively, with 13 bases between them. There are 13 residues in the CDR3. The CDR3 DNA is TGCGCCAGCAGCTTGGAGGCGGCCTCAGGGCAGTACTTC. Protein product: CASSLEAASGQYF.

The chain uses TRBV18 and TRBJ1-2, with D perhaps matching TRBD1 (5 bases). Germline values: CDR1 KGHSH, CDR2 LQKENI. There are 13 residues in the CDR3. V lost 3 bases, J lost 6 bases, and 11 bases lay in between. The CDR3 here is CASSPRRDDGYTF. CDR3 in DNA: TGTGCCAGCTCACCTCGACGGGACGATGGCTACACCTTC.

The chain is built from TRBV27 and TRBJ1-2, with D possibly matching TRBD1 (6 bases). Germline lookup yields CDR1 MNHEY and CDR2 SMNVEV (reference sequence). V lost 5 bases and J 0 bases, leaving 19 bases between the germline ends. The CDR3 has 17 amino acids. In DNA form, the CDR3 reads TGTGCCAGCAGTCCTACCCCAGGGGAAAGGGCTAACTATGGCTACACCTTC. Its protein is CASSPTPGERANYGYTF.

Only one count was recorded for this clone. CDR3 amino acids: CASSPRNRGVRTEAFF. CDR3 nucleotides: TGTGCCAGCTCACCACGGAACAGGGGGGTTCGTACTGAAGCTTTCTTT. This chain links TRBV18 with TRBJ1-1, with TRBD1 matching 8 bases. The germline gives CDR1 KGHSH, CDR2 LQKENI. V was clipped by 1 base and J by 5 bases; unmatched bases: 9. CDR3 length: 16 amino acids.

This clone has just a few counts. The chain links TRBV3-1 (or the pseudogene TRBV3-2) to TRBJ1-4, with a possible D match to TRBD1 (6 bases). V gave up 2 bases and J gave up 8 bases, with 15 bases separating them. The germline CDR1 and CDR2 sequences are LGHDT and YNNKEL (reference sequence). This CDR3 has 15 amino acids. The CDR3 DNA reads TGTGCCAGCAGCCAACGACAGGCGGCCCGGGAAAAACTGTTTTTT. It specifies CASSQRQAAREKLFF.

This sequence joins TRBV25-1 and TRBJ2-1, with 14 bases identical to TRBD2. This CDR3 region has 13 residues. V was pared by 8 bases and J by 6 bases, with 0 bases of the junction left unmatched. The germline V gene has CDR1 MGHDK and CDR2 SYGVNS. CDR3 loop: CASGLAGGNEQFF. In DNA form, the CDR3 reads TGTGCCAGCGGACTAGCGGGAGGCAATGAGCAGTTCTTC.

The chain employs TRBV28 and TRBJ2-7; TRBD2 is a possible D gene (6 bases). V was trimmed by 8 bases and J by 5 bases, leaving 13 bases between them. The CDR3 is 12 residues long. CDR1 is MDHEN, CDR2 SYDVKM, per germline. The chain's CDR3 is CASRGTVNEQYF. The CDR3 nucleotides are TGTGCCAGCCGCGGGACTGTAAACGAGCAGTACTTC.

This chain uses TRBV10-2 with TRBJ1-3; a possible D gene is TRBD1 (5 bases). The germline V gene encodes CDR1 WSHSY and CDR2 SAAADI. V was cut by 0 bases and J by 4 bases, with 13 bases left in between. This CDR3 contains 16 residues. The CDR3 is CASSESATARGNTIYF. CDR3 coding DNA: TGCGCCAGCAGTGAGTCGGCGACAGCCAGAGGAAACACCATATATTTT.

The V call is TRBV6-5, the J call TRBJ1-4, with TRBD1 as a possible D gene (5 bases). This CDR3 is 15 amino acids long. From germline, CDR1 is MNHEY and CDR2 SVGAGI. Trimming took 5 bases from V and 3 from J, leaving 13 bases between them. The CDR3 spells CASSQSGMSNEKLFF. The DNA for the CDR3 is TGTGCCAGCAGTCAGTCAGGGATGTCTAATGAAAAACTGTTTTTT.

CDR3 protein: CASSEGLRGETQYF. The CDR3 region has the DNA TGTGCCAGCAGTGAGGGACTCCGGGGCGAGACCCAGTACTTC. The rearrangement links TRBV25-1 to TRBJ2-5; D may be TRBD2 (6 bases). The germline CDR1 and CDR2 sequences are MGHDK and SYGVNS. Trimming cost V 3 bases and J 5 bases, with 13 bases left between them. The CDR3 spans 14 residues.

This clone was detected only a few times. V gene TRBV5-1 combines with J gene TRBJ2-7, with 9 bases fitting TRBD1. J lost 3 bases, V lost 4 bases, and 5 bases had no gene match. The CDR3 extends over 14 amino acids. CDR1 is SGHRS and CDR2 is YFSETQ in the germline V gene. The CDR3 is CASSGGTGNYEQYF. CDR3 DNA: TGCGCCAGCAGCGGGGGGACAGGGAACTACGAGCAGTACTTC.

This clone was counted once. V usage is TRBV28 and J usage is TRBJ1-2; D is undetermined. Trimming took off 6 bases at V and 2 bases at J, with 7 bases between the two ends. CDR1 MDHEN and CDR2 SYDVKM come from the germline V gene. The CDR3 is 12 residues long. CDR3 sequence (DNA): TGTGCCAGCAGCACGTTAAACTATGGCTACACCTTC. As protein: CASSTLNYGYTF.